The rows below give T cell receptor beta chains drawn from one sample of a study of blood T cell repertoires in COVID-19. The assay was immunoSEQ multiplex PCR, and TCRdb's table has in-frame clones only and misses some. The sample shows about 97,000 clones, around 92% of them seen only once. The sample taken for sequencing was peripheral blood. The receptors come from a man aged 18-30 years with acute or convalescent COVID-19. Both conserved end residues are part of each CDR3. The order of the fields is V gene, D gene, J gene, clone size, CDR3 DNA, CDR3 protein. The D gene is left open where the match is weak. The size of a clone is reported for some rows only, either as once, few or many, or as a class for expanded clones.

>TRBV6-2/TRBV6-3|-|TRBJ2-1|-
TGTGCCAGCAGTTACCTGAACAGCAATGAGCAGTTCTTC
CASSYLNSNEQFF
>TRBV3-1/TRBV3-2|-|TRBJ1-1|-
TGTGCCAGCAGCCAAGATACAGGGACACCGAACACTGAAGCTTTCTTT
CASSQDTGTPNTEAFF
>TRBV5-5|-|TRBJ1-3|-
TGTGCCAGCAGCTTTGGAGGGTCTGGAAACACCATATATTTT
CASSFGGSGNTIYF
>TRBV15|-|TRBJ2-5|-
TGTGCCACCAGCAGCGATTCCATTAGCGGAACCCAAGAGACCCAGTACTTC
CATSSDSISGTQETQYF
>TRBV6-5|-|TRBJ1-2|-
TGTGCCAGCGCCGGGTCGGTGGACTATGGCTACACCTTC
CASAGSVDYGYTF
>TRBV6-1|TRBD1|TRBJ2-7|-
TGTGCCAGCAGTGAAGCACCTTACAGGGGGCAAGGGAGCGAGCAGTACTTC
CASSEAPYRGQGSEQYF
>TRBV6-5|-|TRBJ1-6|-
TGTGCCAGCAGTTACTCCGCCGGGACAAATAATTCACCCCTCCACTTT
CASSYSAGTNNSPLHF
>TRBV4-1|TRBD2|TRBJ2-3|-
TGCGCCAGCAGCCTTACTAGCGCGGGAGATACGCAGTATTTT
CASSLTSAGDTQYF
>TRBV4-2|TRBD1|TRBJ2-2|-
TGTGCCAGCAGCCAAAGGGGGGACAGGGGGCTTGTTACCGGGGAGCTGTTTTTT
CASSQRGDRGLVTGELFF
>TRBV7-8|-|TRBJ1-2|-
TGTGCCAGCAGCCTCGACTTCTATGGCTACACCTTC
CASSLDFYGYTF
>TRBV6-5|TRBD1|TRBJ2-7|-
TGTGCCAGCAGTCGGTCGGGACAGAGCTACGAGCAGTACTTC
CASSRSGQSYEQYF
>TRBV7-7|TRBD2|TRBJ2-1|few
TGTGCCAGCAGCCACCCACGACTAGCGGACAATGAGCAGTTCTTC
CASSHPRLADNEQFF
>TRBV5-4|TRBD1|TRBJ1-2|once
TGTGCCAGCAGCTCGTCCCGGGACAGGGGCTATGGCTACACCTTC
CASSSSRDRGYGYTF
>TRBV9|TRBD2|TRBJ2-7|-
TGTGCCAGCAGCGTAGGGGAGGGTTACTACGAGCAGTACTTC
CASSVGEGYYEQYF
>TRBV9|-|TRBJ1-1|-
TGTGCCAGCAGTGACTCGGGACTGCACACTGAAGCTTTCTTT
CASSDSGLHTEAFF
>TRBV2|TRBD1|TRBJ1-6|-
TGTGCCAGCAGTGTATCCGGGACAGGGAAGGTTTCACCCCTCCACTTT
CASSVSGTGKVSPLHF
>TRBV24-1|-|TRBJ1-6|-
TGTGCCACCAGTGATTTGTGTTCGGGGGGAGAATATTCACCCCTCCACTTT
CATSDLCSGGEYSPLHF
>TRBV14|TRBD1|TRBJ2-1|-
TGTGCCAGCAGCCGGGACAGGGGGGATGAGCAGTTCTTC
CASSRDRGDEQFF
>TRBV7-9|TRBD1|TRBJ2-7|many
TGTGCCAGCAGCTCCGACAGGGGGGGTTACGAGCAGTACTTC
CASSSDRGGYEQYF
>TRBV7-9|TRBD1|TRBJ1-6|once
TGTGCCAGCAGCTCGACCACAGGGGGTTCACCCCTCCACTTT
CASSSTTGGSPLHF
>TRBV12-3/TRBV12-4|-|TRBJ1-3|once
TGTGCCAGCAGTTTAACAGGAAACACCATATATTTT
CASSLTGNTIYF
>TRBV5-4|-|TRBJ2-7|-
TGTGCCAGCAGCTCCGGCGAGGATTCGCTGTACTTC
CASSSGEDSLYF
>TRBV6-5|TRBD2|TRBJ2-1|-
TGTGCCAGCAGCCTGGGACTAGCGGGAATCGATGAGCAGTTCTTC
CASSLGLAGIDEQFF
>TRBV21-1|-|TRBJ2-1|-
TGTGCCAGCAGCAAAGCGGAAAGTCAGACAGGCTCCTACAATGAGCAGTTCTTC
CASSKAESQTGSYNEQFF
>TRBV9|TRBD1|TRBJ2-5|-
TGTGCCAGCAGCGTTTGGCCTCGGACAGGGTCTCAAGAGACCCAGTACTTC
CASSVWPRTGSQETQYF
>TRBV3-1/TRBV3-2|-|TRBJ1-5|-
TGTGCCAGCAGCCCTTCTAGCCTCGGGGCGGGAATAAATCAGCCCCAGCATTTT
CASSPSSLGAGINQPQHF
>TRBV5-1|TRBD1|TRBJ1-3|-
TGCGCCAGCAGACCCGACCTACAGGGGAACACCATATATTTT
CASRPDLQGNTIYF
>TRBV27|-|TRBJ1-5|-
TGTGCCAGCAGTCTAGACAGTAATCAGCCCCAGCATTTT
CASSLDSNQPQHF
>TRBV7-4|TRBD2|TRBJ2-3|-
TGTGCCAGCAGCCTAGGACTAGCGGGAGGGCCCAGCACAGATACGCAGTATTTT
CASSLGLAGGPSTDTQYF
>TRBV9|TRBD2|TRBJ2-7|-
TGTGCCAGCAGCGTAGGCTTGGGACTAGCGGGAGGACCCTCCTACGAGCAGTACTTC
CASSVGLGLAGGPSYEQYF
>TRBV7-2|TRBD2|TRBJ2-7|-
TGTGCCAGCAGCTTCCCAACTAGCGGGAGCGAAAAGCAGTACTTC
CASSFPTSGSEKQYF
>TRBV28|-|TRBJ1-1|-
TGTGCCAGCAGCCTCTCGGGAAACCCTGAAGCTTTCTTT
CASSLSGNPEAFF
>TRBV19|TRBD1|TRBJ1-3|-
TGTGCCAGTAGTACGGGACAGGGGTCCATCTCTGGAAACACCATATATTTT
CASSTGQGSISGNTIYF
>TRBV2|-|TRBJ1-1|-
TGTGCCAGCAGTGAACACAGGAACACTGAAGCTTTCTTT
CASSEHRNTEAFF
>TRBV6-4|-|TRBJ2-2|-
TGTGCCAGCAGTGACACCATGACAGCGTCGAACACCGGGGAGCTGTTTTTT
CASSDTMTASNTGELFF
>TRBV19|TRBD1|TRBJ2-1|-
TGTGCCAGTAGATCGACAGGGGGCATTTACAATGAGCAGTTCTTC
CASRSTGGIYNEQFF
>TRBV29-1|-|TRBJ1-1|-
TGCAGCGTTGTTGCTTGGTCGCGGACTGAAGCTTTCTTT
CSVVAWSRTEAFF
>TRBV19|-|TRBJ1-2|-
TGTGCCAGTACCCCAGACAGACCTTCCTATGGCTACACCTTC
CASTPDRPSYGYTF
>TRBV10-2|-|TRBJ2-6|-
TGCGCCAGCAGTGACCCTTCCTCTGGGGCCAACGTCCTGACTTTC
CASSDPSSGANVLTF
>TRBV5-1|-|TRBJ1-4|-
TGCGCCAGCAGCTCCTCGACAGGTACTCCGACTAATGAAAAACTGTTTTTT
CASSSSTGTPTNEKLFF